These 6 T cell receptor beta chains share one sample of origin, sequenced in a study of shared clonotypes between healthy human individuals (dated by TCRdb to the early 2020s). CD8 naive samples consisted of CD45RO-negative cells that were positively selected for CCR7, yielding a CD45RA+CCR7+ population without TemRA cells. The library was obtained by the immunoSEQ multiplex PCR assay. Held by TCRdb, this immuneACCESS table contains in-frame sequences only and omits some clones. Under half of the omission traces to an unresolved V gene where checked; the cause of the rest is unknown. The sample records around 600,000 clones, roughly 98% of which are singletons. The ten largest clones capture more than 0.3% of the sample. The sequenced sample consisted of naive CD8+ T cells sorted from blood. The sample's cell subset or site, from its label and the paper: CD45RA+CCR7+. Receptors were obtained from a man between 25 and 39 years old in good health.

This chain uses TRBV5-6 with TRBJ2-7, with 8 bases identical to TRBD2. CDR1 SGHDT and CDR2 YYEEEE come from the germline V gene. The length of the CDR3 is 14 residues. V shed 0 bases, J shed 5 bases, and the junction held 4 bases outside the gene matches. As DNA, the CDR3 is TGTGCCAGCAGCTTGGAAGGACTAGCCCACGAGCAGTACTTC. The encoded protein is CASSLEGLAHEQYF. The full variable domain, rest sourced from reference TRBV5-6 and TRBJ2-7, is DAGVTQSPTHLIKTRGQQVTLRCSPKSGHDTVSWYQQALGQGPQFIFQYYEEEERQRGNFPDRFSGHQFPNYSSELNVNALLLGDSALYLCASSLEGLAHEQYFGPGTRLTVT.

This clone was detected only a few times. The chain recombines TRBV27 with TRBJ2-1, with D possibly TRBD2 on 5 matching bases. Looked up from germline, CDR1 is MNHEY and CDR2 is SMNVEV (reference sequence). Trimming left V 7 bases short and J 2 bases short, with 15 bases between. The CDR3 extends over 15 amino acids. CDR3 loop: CASTTRSEAYNEQFF. The CDR3 DNA reads TGTGCCAGCACCACCCGATCGGAGGCCTACAATGAGCAGTTCTTC.

V and J are TRBV7-9 and TRBJ2-1; D is perhaps TRBD1 (6 bases). The V gene's germline CDR1 is SEHNR and CDR2 FQNEAQ (reference sequence). The CDR3 covers 17 residues. V was clipped by 5 bases and J by 4 bases, with 21 bases between them. The CDR3 sequence is CASSVWTGGRGYNEQFF. The CDR3 coding sequence is TGTGCCAGCAGCGTATGGACCGGAGGCAGGGGTTACAATGAGCAGTTCTTC.

This chain joins TRBV7-3 and TRBJ2-2; 9 bases agree with TRBD2. The length of the CDR3 is 18 residues. V was clipped by 3 bases and J by 7 bases; unmatched bases: 15. Per the germline V gene, CDR1 is SGHTA and CDR2 is FQGTGA. Written as DNA, the CDR3 is TGTGCCAGCAGCTTCTATGGTCTGGCGGGAGGGCCTGGCGGGGAGCTGTTTTTT. Encoded protein: CASSFYGLAGGPGGELFF.

The chain employs TRBV7-9 and TRBJ1-5; D gene unclear. V dropped 3 bases and J dropped 2 bases, with 11 bases sitting between them. Germline V gene data show CDR1 as SEHNR and CDR2 as FQNEAQ (reference sequence). The CDR3 runs 15 residues. The CDR3 nucleotides are TGTGCCAGCAGCTTGGCCGGGGAGGGCAATCAGCCCCAGCATTTT. Protein sequence: CASSLAGEGNQPQHF. The whole variable domain, filled in from reference TRBV7-9 and TRBJ1-5, reads DTGVSQNPRHKITKRGQNVTFRCDPISEHNRLYWYRQTLGQGPEFLTYFQNEAQLEKSRLLSDRFSAERPKGSFSTLEIQRTEQGDSAMYLCASSLAGEGNQPQHFGDGTRLSIL.

The chain uses TRBV2 and TRBJ1-2; possibly TRBD1 for D (5 bases). CDR1 is SNHLY, CDR2 FYNNEI, per germline. CDR3 length equals 12 residues. Trimming shortened V by 3 bases and J by 6 bases, and 8 bases separated the two germline ends. CDR3 coding DNA: TGTGCCAGCAGTGACCAGGGACATGGCTACACCTTC. Translated: CASSDQGHGYTF.